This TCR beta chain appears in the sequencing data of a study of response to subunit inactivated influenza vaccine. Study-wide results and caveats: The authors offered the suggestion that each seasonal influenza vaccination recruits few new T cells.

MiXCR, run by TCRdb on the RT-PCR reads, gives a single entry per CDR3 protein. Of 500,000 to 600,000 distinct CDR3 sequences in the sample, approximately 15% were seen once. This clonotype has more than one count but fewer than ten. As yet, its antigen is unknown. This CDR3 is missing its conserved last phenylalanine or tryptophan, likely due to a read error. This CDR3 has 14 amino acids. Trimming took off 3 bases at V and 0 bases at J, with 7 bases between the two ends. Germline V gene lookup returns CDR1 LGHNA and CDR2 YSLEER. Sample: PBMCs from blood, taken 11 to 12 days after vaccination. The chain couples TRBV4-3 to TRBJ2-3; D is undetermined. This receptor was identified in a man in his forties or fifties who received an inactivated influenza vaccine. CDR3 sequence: CASSQRSSTDTQYI. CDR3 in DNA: TGCGCCAGCAGCCAGCGGAGTAGCACAGATACGCAGTATATT.